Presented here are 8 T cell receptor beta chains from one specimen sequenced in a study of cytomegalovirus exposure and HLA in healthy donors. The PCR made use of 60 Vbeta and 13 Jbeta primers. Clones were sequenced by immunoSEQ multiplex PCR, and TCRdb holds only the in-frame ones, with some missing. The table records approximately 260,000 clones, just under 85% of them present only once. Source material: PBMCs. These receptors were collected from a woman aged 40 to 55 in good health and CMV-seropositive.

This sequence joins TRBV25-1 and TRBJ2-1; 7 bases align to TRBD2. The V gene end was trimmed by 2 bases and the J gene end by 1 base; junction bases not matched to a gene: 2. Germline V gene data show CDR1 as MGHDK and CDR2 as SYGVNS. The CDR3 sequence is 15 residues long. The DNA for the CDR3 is TGTGCCAGCAGTGAACTCGGGGGGTCCTACAATGAGCAGTTCTTC. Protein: CASSELGGSYNEQFF. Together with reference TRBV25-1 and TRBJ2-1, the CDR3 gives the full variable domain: EADIYQTPRYLVIGTGKKITLECSQTMGHDKMYWYQQDPGMELHLIHYSYGVNSTEKGDLSSESTVSRIRTEHFPLTLESARPSHTSQYLCASSELGGSYNEQFFGPGTRLTVL.

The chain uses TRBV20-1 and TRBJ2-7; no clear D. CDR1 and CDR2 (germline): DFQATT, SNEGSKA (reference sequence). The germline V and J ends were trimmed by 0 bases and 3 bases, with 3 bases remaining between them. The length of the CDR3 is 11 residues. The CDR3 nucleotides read TGCAGTGCTAGAGAGAGCTACGAGCAGTACTTC. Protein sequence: CSARESYEQYF.

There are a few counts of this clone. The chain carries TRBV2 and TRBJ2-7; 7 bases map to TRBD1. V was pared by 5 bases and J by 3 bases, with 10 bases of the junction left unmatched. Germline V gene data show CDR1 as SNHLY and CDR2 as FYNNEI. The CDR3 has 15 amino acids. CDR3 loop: CASSNQGQALYEQYF. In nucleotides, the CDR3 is TGTGCCAGCAGTAACCAAGGACAGGCCCTCTACGAGCAGTACTTC.

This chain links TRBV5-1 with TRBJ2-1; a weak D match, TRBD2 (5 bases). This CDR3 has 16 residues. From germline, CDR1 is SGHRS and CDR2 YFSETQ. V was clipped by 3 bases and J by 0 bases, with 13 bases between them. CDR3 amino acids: CASSWIGSNSYNEQFF. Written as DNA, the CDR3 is TGCGCCAGCAGCTGGATTGGGAGCAACTCCTACAATGAGCAGTTCTTC. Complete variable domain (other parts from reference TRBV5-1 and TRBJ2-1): KAGVTQTPRYLIKTRGQQVTLSCSPISGHRSVSWYQQTPGQGLQFLFEYFSETQRNKGNFPGRFSGRQFSNSRSEMNVSTLELGDSALYLCASSWIGSNSYNEQFFGPGTRLTVL.

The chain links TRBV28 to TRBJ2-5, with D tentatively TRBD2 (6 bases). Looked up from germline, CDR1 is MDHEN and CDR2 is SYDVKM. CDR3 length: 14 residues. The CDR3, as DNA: TGTGCGTCGGGGCGGGACCCATCGGTGGAGACCCAGTACTTC. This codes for CASGRDPSVETQYF.

Written as DNA, the CDR3 is TGTGCCAGTAGTCCAAACCGACAGGGCGGTAATGAAAAACTGTTTTTT. This encodes CASSPNRQGGNEKLFF. The chain employs TRBV19 and TRBJ1-4; 7 nucleotides line up with TRBD1. The J segment lost 4 bases and the V segment lost 5 bases, leaving 10 bases of the junction unmatched. Germline V CDR1 and CDR2: LNHDA, SQIVND (reference sequence). There are 16 residues in the CDR3. The full variable domain, with the rest looked up from reference TRBV19 and TRBJ1-4, is DGGITQSPKYLFRKEGQNVTLSCEQNLNHDAMYWYRQDPGQGLRLIYYSQIVNDFQKGDIAEGYSVSREKKESFPLTVTSAQKNPTAFYLCASSPNRQGGNEKLFFGSGTQLSVL.

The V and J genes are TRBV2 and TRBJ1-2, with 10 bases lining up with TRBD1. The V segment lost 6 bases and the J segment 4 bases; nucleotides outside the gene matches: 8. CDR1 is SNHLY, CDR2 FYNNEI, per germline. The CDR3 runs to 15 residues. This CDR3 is CASRPTGQGSYGYTF. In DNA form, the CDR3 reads TGTGCCAGCAGACCTACGGGACAGGGGAGCTATGGCTACACCTTC.

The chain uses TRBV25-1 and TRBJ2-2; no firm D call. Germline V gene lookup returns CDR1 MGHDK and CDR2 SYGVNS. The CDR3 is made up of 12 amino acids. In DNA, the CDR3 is TGTGCAACAGCATATTCGCCCGGGGAGCTGTTTTTT. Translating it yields CATAYSPGELFF.